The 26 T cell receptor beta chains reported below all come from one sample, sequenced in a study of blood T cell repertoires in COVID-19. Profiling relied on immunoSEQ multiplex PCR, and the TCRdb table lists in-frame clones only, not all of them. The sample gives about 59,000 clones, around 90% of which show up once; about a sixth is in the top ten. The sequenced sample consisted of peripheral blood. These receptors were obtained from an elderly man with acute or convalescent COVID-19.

CDR3 coding DNA: TGTGCCAGCAGTTTGAGACTAGCGGGGATAGAGACCCAGTACTTC. This gives the protein CASSLRLAGIETQYF. This chain connects TRBV27 to TRBJ2-5; 11 bases match TRBD2. Looked up from germline, CDR1 is MNHEY and CDR2 is SMNVEV (reference sequence). The V segment lost 3 bases and the J segment 4 bases; nucleotides outside the gene matches: 4. CDR3 size: 15 residues.

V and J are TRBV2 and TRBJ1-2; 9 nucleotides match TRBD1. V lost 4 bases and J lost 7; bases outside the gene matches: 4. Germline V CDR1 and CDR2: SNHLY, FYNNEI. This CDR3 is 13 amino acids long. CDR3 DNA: TGTGCCAGCAGTGGGACAGGGGTAGGTGGCTACACCTTC. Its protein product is CASSGTGVGGYTF. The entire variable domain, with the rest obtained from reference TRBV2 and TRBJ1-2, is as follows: EPEVTQTPSHQVTQMGQEVILRCVPISNHLYFYWYRQILGQKVEFLVSFYNNEISEKSEIFDDQFSVERPDGSNFTLKIRSTKLEDSAMYFCASSGTGVGGYTFGSGTRLTVV.

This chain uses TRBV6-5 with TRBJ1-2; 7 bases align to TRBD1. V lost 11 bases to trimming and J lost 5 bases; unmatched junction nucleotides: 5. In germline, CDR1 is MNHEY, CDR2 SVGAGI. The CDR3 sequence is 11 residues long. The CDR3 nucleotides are TGTGCCGCTCAGGGGGTGTATGGCTACACCTTC. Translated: CAAQGVYGYTF.

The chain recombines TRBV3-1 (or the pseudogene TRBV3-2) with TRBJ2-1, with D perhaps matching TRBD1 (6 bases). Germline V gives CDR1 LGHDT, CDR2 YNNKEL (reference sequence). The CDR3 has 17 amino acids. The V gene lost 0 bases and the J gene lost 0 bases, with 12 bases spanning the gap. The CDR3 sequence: CASSQDPGRGSYNEQFF. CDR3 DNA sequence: TGTGCCAGCAGCCAAGATCCGGGCAGGGGCTCCTACAATGAGCAGTTCTTC.

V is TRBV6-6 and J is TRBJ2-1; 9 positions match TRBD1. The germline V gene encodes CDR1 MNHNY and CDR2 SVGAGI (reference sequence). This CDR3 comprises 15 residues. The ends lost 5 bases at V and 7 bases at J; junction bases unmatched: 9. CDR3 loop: CASSRSGTGNNEQFF. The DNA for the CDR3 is TGTGCCAGCAGTCGCTCCGGGACAGGGAATAATGAGCAGTTCTTC.

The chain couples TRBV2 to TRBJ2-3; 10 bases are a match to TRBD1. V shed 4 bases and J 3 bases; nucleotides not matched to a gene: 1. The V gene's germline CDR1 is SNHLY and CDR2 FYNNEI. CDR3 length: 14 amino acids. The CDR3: CASSGGQGTDTQYF. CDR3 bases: TGTGCCAGCAGTGGGGGACAGGGGACAGATACGCAGTATTTT.

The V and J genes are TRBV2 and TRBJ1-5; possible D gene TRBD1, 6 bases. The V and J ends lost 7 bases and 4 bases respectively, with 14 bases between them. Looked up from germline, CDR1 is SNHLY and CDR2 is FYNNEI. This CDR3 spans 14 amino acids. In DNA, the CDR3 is TGTGCCAGCAATAGAATACAGGGAAATCAGCCCCAGCATTTT. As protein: CASNRIQGNQPQHF. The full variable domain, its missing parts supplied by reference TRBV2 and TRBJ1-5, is EPEVTQTPSHQVTQMGQEVILRCVPISNHLYFYWYRQILGQKVEFLVSFYNNEISEKSEIFDDQFSVERPDGSNFTLKIRSTKLEDSAMYFCASNRIQGNQPQHFGDGTRLSIL.

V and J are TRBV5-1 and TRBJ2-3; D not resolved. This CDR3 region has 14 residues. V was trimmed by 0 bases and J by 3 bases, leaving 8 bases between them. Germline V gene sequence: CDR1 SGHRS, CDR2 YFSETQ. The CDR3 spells CASSLELRTDTQYF. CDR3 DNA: TGCGCCAGCAGCTTGGAACTGAGAACAGATACGCAGTATTTT. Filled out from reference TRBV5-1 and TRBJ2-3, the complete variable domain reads KAGVTQTPRYLIKTRGQQVTLSCSPISGHRSVSWYQQTPGQGLQFLFEYFSETQRNKGNFPGRFSGRQFSNSRSEMNVSTLELGDSALYLCASSLELRTDTQYFGPGTRLTVL.

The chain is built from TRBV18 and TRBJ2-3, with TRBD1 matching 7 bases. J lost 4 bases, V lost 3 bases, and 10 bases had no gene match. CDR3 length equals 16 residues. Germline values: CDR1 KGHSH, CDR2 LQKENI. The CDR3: CASSPQAQGVADTQYF. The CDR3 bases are TGTGCCAGCTCACCGCAGGCGCAGGGGGTGGCAGATACGCAGTATTTT.

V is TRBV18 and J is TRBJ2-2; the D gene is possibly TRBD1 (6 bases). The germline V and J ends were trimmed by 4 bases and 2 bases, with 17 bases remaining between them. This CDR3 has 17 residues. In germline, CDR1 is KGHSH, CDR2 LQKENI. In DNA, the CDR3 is TGTGCCAGCTCACGTACCGGGACACTAATCAACACCGGGGAGCTGTTTTTT. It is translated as CASSRTGTLINTGELFF.

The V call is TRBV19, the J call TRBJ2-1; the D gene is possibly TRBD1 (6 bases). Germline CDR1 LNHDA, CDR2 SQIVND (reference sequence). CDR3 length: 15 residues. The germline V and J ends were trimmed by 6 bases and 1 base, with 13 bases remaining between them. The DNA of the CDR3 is TGTGCCAGTAGGCAGACAGGTGTATCCTACAATGAGCAGTTCTTC. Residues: CASRQTGVSYNEQFF.

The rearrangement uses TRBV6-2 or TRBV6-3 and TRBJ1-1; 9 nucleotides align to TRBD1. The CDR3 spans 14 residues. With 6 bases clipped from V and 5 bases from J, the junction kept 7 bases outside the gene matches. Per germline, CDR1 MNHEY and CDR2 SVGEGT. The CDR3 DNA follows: TGTGCCAGCAGCCCCACAGGGGGCGAGACTGAAGCTTTCTTT. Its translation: CASSPTGGETEAFF.

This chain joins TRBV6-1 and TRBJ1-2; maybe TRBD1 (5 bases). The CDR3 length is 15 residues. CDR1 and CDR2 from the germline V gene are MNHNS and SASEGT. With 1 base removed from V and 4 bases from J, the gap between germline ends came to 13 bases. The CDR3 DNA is TGTGCCAGCAGTGAAGGGGGCGCGACGGTCTATGGCTACACCTTC. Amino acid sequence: CASSEGGATVYGYTF.

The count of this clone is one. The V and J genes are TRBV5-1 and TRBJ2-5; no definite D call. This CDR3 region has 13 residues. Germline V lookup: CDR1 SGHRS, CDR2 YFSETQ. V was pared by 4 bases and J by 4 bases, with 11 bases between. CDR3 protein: CASSQVLRETQYF. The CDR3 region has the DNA TGCGCCAGCAGCCAAGTCCTGCGAGAGACCCAGTACTTC.

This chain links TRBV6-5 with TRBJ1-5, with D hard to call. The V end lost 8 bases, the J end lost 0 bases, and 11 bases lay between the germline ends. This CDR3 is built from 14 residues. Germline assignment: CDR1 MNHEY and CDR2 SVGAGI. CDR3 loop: CASGWANSNQPQHF. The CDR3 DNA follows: TGTGCCAGCGGTTGGGCTAATAGCAATCAGCCCCAGCATTTT.

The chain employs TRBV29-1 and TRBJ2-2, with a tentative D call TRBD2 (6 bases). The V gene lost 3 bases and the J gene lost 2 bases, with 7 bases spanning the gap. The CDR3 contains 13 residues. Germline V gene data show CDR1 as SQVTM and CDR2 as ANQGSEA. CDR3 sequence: CSVEGLNTGELFF. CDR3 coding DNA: TGCAGCGTTGAGGGACTCAACACCGGGGAGCTGTTTTTT.

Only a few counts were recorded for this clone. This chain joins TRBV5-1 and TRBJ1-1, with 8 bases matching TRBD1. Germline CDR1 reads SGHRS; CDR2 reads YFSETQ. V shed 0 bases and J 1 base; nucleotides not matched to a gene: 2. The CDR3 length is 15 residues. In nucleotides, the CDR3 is TGCGCCAGCAGCTTGGAGACAGGGGAGAACACTGAAGCTTTCTTT. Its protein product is CASSLETGENTEAFF. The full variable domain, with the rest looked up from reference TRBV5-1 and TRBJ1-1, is KAGVTQTPRYLIKTRGQQVTLSCSPISGHRSVSWYQQTPGQGLQFLFEYFSETQRNKGNFPGRFSGRQFSNSRSEMNVSTLELGDSALYLCASSLETGENTEAFFGQGTRLTVV.

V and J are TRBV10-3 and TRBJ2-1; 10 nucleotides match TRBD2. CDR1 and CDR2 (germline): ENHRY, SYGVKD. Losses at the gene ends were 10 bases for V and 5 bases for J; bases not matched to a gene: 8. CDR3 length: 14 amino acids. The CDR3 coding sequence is TGTGCCACCAAGGCTAGCGGGGGAAACAATGAGCAGTTCTTC. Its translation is CATKASGGNNEQFF.

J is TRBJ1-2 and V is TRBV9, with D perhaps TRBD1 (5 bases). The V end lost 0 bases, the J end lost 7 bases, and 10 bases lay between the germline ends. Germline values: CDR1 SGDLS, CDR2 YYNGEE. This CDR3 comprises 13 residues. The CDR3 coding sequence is TGTGCCAGCAGCGTAGGGCCGGGGGGTGGCTACACCTTC. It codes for CASSVGPGGGYTF.

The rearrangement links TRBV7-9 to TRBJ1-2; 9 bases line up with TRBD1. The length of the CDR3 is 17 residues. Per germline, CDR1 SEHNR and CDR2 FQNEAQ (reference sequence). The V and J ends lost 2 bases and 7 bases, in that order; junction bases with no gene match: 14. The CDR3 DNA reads TGTGCCAGCAGCTTAACCCCGCCGACAGGGGGAGTTGGTGGCTACACCTTC. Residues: CASSLTPPTGGVGGYTF.

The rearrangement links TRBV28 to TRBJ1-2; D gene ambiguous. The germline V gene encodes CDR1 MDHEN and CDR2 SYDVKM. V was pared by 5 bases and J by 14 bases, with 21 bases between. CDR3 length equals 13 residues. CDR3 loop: CASSPDNRGFLTF. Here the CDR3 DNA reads TGTGCCAGCAGTCCCGACAACAGAGGGTTCTTAACCTTC.

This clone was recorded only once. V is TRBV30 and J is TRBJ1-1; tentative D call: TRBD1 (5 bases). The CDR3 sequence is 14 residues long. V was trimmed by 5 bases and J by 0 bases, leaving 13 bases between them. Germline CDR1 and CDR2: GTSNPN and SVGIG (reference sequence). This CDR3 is CAWLFGGVNTEAFF. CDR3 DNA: TGTGCCTGGCTGTTTGGGGGGGTGAACACTGAAGCTTTCTTT.

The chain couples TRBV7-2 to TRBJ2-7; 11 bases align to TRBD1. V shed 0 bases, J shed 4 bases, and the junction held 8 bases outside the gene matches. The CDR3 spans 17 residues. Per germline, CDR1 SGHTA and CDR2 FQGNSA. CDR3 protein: CASSLASSGQGEYEQYF. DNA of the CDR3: TGTGCCAGCAGCTTAGCGTCGTCGGGACAGGGGGAATACGAGCAGTACTTC.

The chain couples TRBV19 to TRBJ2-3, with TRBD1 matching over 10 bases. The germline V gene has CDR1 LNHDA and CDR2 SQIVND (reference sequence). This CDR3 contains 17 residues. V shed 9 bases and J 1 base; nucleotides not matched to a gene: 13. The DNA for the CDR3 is TGTGCCAGCACCCGACAGGGGGCGCGTATAGGCACAGATACGCAGTATTTT. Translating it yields CASTRQGARIGTDTQYF.

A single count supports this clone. Written as DNA, the CDR3 is TGTGCCAGCAGTTTACGGGTCACAGGGTATGGCTACACCTTC. Translated, it gives CASSLRVTGYGYTF. The gene calls are TRBV28 and TRBJ1-2; D is perhaps TRBD1 (6 bases). The V gene lost 2 bases and the J gene lost 5 bases, with 12 bases spanning the gap. Germline lookup yields CDR1 MDHEN and CDR2 SYDVKM. CDR3 length equals 14 residues.

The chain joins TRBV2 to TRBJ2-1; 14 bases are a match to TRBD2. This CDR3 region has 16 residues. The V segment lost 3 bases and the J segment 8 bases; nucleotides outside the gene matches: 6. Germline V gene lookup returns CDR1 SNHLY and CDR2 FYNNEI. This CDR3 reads CASSEQTSGGADEQFF. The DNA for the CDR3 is TGTGCCAGCAGTGAGCAGACTAGCGGGGGGGCGGATGAGCAGTTCTTC.